This T cell receptor (beta chain) stems from a study of tumor-infiltrating lymphocytes in primary liver carcinoma. Overall study: There were tumors of stage T1-T3 N0M0, each 4.2 to 10 cm across. Regardless of tissue type, samples showed similar yields of roughly 3.65 to 7.5 million productive TCRbeta reads.

Co-extraction of both nucleic acids (RNA and DNA) used about 20-33 mg of unsorted bulk tissue. Study conclusions and caveats: Pairs of tumor regions overlapped more than tumor-adjacent and tumor-blood pairs did. When set against blood, tumors had a significantly higher top-250-clone fraction (p = 0.039).

Germline V gives CDR1 SGHRS, CDR2 YFSETQ. The CDR3 runs 17 residues. With 4 bases removed from V and 5 bases from J, the gap between germline ends came to 21 bases. As regards this clonotype: What it binds is not known.

Researchers generated TCR beta cDNA from 500 ng of total RNA, relying on a constant-region primer. ARM-PCR was slightly modified, and three nested multiplex PCR rounds with it gave rise to the TCR beta libraries. The first two PCR rounds used TRBV1-TRBV30 primers with a Cbeta primer, about 9 cycles each. TCRdb re-called the multiplex PCR reads with MiXCR, one entry per CDR3 protein. The table lists some 180,000 distinct CDR3 sequences, around 81% of them singletons. The clonotype originates from a man in his forties with primary liver carcinoma and hepatitis B virus infection. The chain has TRBV5-1 and TRBJ2-2; tentatively, D is TRBD2 (5 bases). Source material: tumor tissue from primary liver carcinoma. CDR3 nucleotide sequence: TGCGCCAGCAGCCCTAGCCTAGGGTATGGTAATACCGGGGAGCTGTTTTTT. Translated, it gives CASSPSLGYGNTGELFF.